A single count supports the clone carrying this T cell receptor (beta chain). Its target is not known. This sample is drawn from a study of cytomegalovirus exposure and HLA in healthy donors. Study-wide context: From donors who were HLA-typed, an early data release held approximately 91 million unique TCRs.

Per germline, CDR1 SGHVS and CDR2 FNYEAQ. Trimming took off 2 bases at V and 1 base at J, with 12 bases between the two ends. The CDR3 consists of 15 residues. Primers: 60 Vbeta forward and 13 Jbeta reverse. TCRdb's copy holds only in-frame clones and misses some; the assay was immunoSEQ multiplex PCR. Of approximately 150,000 clones listed, around 75% are singletons. Broader study findings: Roughly uniform depth of sequencing across donors was assumed in presence/absence analyses. HLA alleles showed associations with around 15,000 TCR beta sequences in a later analysis, at a 0.05 false discovery rate.

In nominal health when sampled, donors likely had unrecorded immune exposures nonetheless. The TCR comes from a human donor in good health. The V call is TRBV7-6, the J call TRBJ2-7; D gene unclear. The sequenced sample was PBMCs. The CDR3 sequence: CASSLSSDTSYEQYF. The CDR3 region has the DNA TGTGCCAGCAGCTTATCGAGCGATACGTCCTACGAGCAGTACTTC.